Following are 2 T cell receptor beta chains from one sample sequenced in a study of T-cell memory formation after mild COVID-19. TCRdb analysed the 5' RACE reads with MiXCR anew, one entry per CDR3 protein. The table includes fewer than 250,000 distinct CDR3 sequences, around 30% detected once. Sample: PBMCs or a T cell subset sorted from them (not recorded which). All receptors come from an adult woman who had mild COVID-19 (a few samples of this study predate the infection). Cell type and time point are not known.

The sample holds a few counts of this clonotype. The chain carries TRBV5-1 and TRBJ2-5, with 8 bases identical to TRBD1. The CDR3 extends over 13 amino acids. Trimming removed 4 bases from V and 7 bases from J; junction bases left unmatched: 6. Germline V gives CDR1 SGHRS, CDR2 YFSETQ. This chain's CDR3 is CASSRGQGWTQYF. CDR3 bases: TGCGCCAGCAGCCGCGGACAGGGTTGGACCCAGTACTTC. The full variable domain, completed using reference TRBV5-1 and TRBJ2-5, is KAGVTQTPRYLIKTRGQQVTLSCSPISGHRSVSWYQQTPGQGLQFLFEYFSETQRNKGNFPGRFSGRQFSNSRSEMNVSTLELGDSALYLCASSRGQGWTQYFGPGTRLLVL.

This clonotype has only a few counts. The rearrangement joins TRBV5-4 to TRBJ2-2; D call uncertain. This CDR3 is built from 14 residues. V shed 6 bases and J shed 3 bases, with 12 bases lying between them. Germline loops: CDR1 SGHNT, CDR2 YYREEE (reference sequence). CDR3 in DNA: TGTGCCAGCACCTCGAGAGGCTACACCGGGGAGCTGTTTTTT. It specifies CASTSRGYTGELFF.